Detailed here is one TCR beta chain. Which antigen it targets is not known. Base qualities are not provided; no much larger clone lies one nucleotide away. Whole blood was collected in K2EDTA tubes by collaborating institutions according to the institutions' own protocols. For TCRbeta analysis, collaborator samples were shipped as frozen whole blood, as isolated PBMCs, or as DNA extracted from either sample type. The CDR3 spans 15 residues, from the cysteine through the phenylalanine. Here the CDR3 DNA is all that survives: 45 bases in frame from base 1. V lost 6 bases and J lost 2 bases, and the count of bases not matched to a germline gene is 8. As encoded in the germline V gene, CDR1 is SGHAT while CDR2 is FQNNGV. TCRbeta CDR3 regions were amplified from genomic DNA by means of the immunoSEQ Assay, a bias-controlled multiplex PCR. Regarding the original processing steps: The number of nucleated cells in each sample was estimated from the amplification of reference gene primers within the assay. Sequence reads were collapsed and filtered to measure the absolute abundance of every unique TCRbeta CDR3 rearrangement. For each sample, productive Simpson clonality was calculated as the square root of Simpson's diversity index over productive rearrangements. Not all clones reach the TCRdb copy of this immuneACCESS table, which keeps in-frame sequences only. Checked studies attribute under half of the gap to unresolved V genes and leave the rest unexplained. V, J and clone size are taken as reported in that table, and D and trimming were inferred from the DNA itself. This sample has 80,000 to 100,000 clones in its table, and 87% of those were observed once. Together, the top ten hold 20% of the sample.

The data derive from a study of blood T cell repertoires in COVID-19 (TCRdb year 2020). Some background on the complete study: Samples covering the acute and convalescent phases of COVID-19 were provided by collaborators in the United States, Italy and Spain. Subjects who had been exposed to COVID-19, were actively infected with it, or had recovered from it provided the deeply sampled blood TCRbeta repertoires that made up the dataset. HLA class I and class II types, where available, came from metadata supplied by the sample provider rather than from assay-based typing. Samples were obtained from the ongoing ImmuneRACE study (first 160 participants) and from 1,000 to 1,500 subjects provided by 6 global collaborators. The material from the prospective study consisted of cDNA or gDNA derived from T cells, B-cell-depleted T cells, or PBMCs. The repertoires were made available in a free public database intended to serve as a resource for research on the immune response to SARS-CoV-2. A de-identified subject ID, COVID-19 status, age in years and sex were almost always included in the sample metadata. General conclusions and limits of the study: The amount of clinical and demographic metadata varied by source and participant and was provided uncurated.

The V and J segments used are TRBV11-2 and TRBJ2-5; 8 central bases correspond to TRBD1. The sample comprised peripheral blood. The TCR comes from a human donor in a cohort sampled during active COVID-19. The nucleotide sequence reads TGTGCCAGCAGTTTCGGACAGGGAGTACAAGAGACCCAGTACTTC. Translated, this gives CASSFGQGVQETQYF.